Shown below are 21 T cell receptor beta chains from a single sample sequenced in a study of cytomegalovirus exposure and HLA in healthy donors. The PCR made use of 60 Vbeta and 13 Jbeta primers. Profiling relied on immunoSEQ multiplex PCR, and the TCRdb table lists in-frame clones only, not all of them. In the table there are approximately 140,000 clones, around 80% of which are singletons. The specimen sequenced was PBMCs. The receptors stem from a woman aged 45-59 years in good health and CMV-seronegative.

The chain combines TRBV9 with TRBJ2-5, with D perhaps matching TRBD2 (7 bases). Between the trimmed V and J ends, which lost 3 bases and 4 bases, there was a span of 13 bases. The CDR3 runs 14 residues. Germline V CDR1 and CDR2: SGDLS, YYNGEE. The CDR3 DNA reads TGTGCCAGCAGCGCGTGGGGAGGGGGAGAGACCCAGTACTTC. Amino acids: CASSAWGGGETQYF.

This clone was recorded only once. This chain uses TRBV27 with TRBJ2-3; the D gene is possibly TRBD2 (6 bases). This CDR3 has 15 amino acids. Germline CDR1 and CDR2: MNHEY and SMNVEV (reference sequence). V was clipped by 5 bases and J by 5 bases, with 17 bases between them. CDR3 amino acids: CASSPTPQGGDTQYF. The CDR3 coding sequence is TGTGCCAGCAGTCCAACCCCCCAGGGAGGAGATACGCAGTATTTT.

This clone has only one observation. The rearrangement links TRBV5-8 to TRBJ1-4; 7 positions agree with TRBD1. V lost 4 bases, J lost 1 base, and 4 bases stayed unmatched. Germline V gives CDR1 SGHTS, CDR2 YDEGEE. CDR3 length: 15 amino acids. This CDR3 reads CASSLQGLTNEKLFF. For the CDR3, the DNA is TGTGCCAGCAGCCTACAGGGGTTAACTAATGAAAAACTGTTTTTT. The complete variable domain, with remaining parts taken from reference TRBV5-8 and TRBJ1-4, reads EAGVTQSPTHLIKTRGQQATLRCSPISGHTSVYWYQQALGLGLQFLLWYDEGEERNRGNFPPRFSGRQFPNYSSELNVNALELEDSALYLCASSLQGLTNEKLFFGSGTQLSVL.

The J gene is TRBJ2-1, the V gene TRBV6-4, with 11 bases aligning to TRBD2. The CDR3 extends over 15 amino acids. Germline V lookup: CDR1 MRHNA, CDR2 SNTAGT. V lost 5 bases to trimming and J lost 9 bases; unmatched junction nucleotides: 9. The CDR3 spells CASSPTSGGYGEQFF. In DNA form, the CDR3 reads TGTGCCAGCAGTCCCACTAGCGGGGGCTATGGTGAGCAGTTCTTC.

This clone was observed a single time. The chain joins TRBV19 to TRBJ2-1; 11 nucleotides align to TRBD2. The junction had 6 bases not matched to a gene; V was cut back by 7 bases and J by 4 bases. This CDR3 comprises 15 residues. Germline values: CDR1 LNHDA, CDR2 SQIVND (reference sequence). The chain's CDR3 is CASNPGLAAYNEQFF. The DNA for the CDR3 is TGTGCCAGTAACCCGGGACTAGCGGCGTACAATGAGCAGTTCTTC.

The chain recombines TRBV11-3 with TRBJ1-1; TRBD1 aligns across 7 bases. The CDR3 runs 15 residues. V shed 5 bases, J shed 4 bases, and the junction held 10 bases outside the gene matches. Germline-derived CDR1 and CDR2 are SGHNT and YENEEA. CDR3 nucleotides: TGTGCCAGCAGCCAAGGCCAGGGGGATGGCACTGAAGCTTTCTTT. Its translation is CASSQGQGDGTEAFF.

The V and J genes are TRBV18 and TRBJ2-7, with 10 nucleotides matching TRBD1. Looked up from germline, CDR1 is KGHSH and CDR2 is LQKENI. The CDR3 is made up of 14 amino acids. J was trimmed by 4 bases and V by 2 bases; bases with no gene match: 2. CDR3 loop: CASSPGTGEYEQYV. For the CDR3, the DNA is TGTGCCAGCTCACCAGGGACAGGGGAGTACGAGCAGTACGTC.

In this sample, this clone turned up a few times. CDR3 loop: CARGKRGHEQYF. CDR3 DNA sequence: TGCGCCAGGGGAAAAAGGGGCCACGAGCAGTACTTC. This chain joins TRBV5-1 and TRBJ2-7, with a weak D call TRBD1 (5 bases). Trimming took 8 bases from V and 5 from J, leaving 14 bases between them. The germline gives CDR1 SGHRS, CDR2 YFSETQ. This CDR3 is built from 12 residues.

The chain is built from TRBV7-2 and TRBJ1-4; 11 positions match TRBD1. Germline loops: CDR1 SGHTA, CDR2 FQGNSA. With V trimmed by 1 base and J by 8 bases, 6 bases remained unmatched. The CDR3 runs 16 residues. Written as DNA, the CDR3 is TGTGCCAGCAGCTTAGGAGGGACAGGGGGGAAGGAAAAACTGTTTTTT. It specifies CASSLGGTGGKEKLFF. Supplemented by reference TRBV7-2 and TRBJ1-4, the full variable domain reads GAGVSQSPSNKVTEKGKDVELRCDPISGHTALYWYRQSLGQGLEFLIYFQGNSAPDKSGLPSDRFSAERTGGSVSTLTIQRTQQEDSAVYLCASSLGGTGGKEKLFFGSGTQLSVL.

This chain connects TRBV29-1 to TRBJ2-7, with D maybe TRBD1 (6 bases). The germline V gene has CDR1 SQVTM and CDR2 ANQGSEA. Trimming pared 3 bases from V and 5 bases from J, leaving 11 bases between. The CDR3 extends over 12 amino acids. The CDR3 reads CSVERGIDEQYF. The CDR3 bases are TGCAGCGTTGAGAGGGGGATCGACGAGCAGTACTTC.

The rearrangement joins TRBV7-2 to TRBJ1-2; D might be TRBD1 (6 bases). This CDR3 has 17 amino acids. The germline CDR1 and CDR2 sequences are SGHTA and FQGNSA. V was pared by 4 bases and J by 6 bases, with 24 bases between. DNA of the CDR3: TGTGCCAGCAGCTCTGCCCGACAGGAGACATACCAGGATGGCTACACCTTC. Protein: CASSSARQETYQDGYTF. Together with reference TRBV7-2 and TRBJ1-2, the CDR3 gives the full variable domain: GAGVSQSPSNKVTEKGKDVELRCDPISGHTALYWYRQSLGQGLEFLIYFQGNSAPDKSGLPSDRFSAERTGGSVSTLTIQRTQQEDSAVYLCASSSARQETYQDGYTFGSGTRLTVV.

This chain joins TRBV30 and TRBJ2-7; 10 bases are shared with TRBD1. The length of the CDR3 is 13 residues. With V trimmed by 6 bases and J by 0 bases, 2 bases remained unmatched. CDR1 is GTSNPN and CDR2 is SVGIG in the germline V gene (reference sequence). The CDR3 loop is CACGTGDSYEQYV. DNA of the CDR3: TGTGCCTGTGGGACAGGGGACTCCTACGAGCAGTACGTC.

This clone was observed a handful of times. This chain joins TRBV4-1 and TRBJ1-4, with D possibly matching TRBD1 (6 bases). Germline CDR1 is MGHRA and CDR2 is YSYEKL. V lost 1 base and J 2 bases, leaving 20 bases between the germline ends. The CDR3 has 19 residues. CDR3 DNA sequence: TGCGCCAGCAGCCAAGTCTCCGCCGGAGGGGGGGCCACTAATGAAAAACTGTTTTTT. It is translated as CASSQVSAGGGATNEKLFF.

The genes are TRBV15 and TRBJ2-5, with D unclear. Germline V gene lookup returns CDR1 LNHNV and CDR2 YYDKDF (reference sequence). CDR3 size: 14 residues. Trimming removed 1 base at V and 3 bases at J, with 9 bases between. CDR3 DNA sequence: TGTGCCACCAGCAGAGGTAGGAGCGAAGAGACCCAGTACTTC. This gives the protein CATSRGRSEETQYF.

The chain is built from TRBV29-1 and TRBJ2-3; 12 bases align to TRBD2. The junction had 6 bases not matched to a gene; V was cut back by 3 bases and J by 11 bases. CDR1 is SQVTM and CDR2 is ANQGSEA in the germline V gene. The CDR3 covers 13 residues. In nucleotides, the CDR3 is TGCAGCGTTGATCTAGCGGGAGGGCCTAGGCAGTATTTT. Residues: CSVDLAGGPRQYF.

The rearrangement uses TRBV11-2 and TRBJ1-1; the match to TRBD1 covers 8 bases. Germline V gives CDR1 SGHAT, CDR2 FQNNGV. There are 13 residues in the CDR3. V dropped 4 bases and J dropped 6; count of bases not matched to a gene: 4. The CDR3 region has the DNA TGTGCCAGCAGCTCGTACAGGGGGGCTGAAGCTTTCTTT. This gives the protein CASSSYRGAEAFF.

The chain uses TRBV29-1 and TRBJ2-5; possibly TRBD2 for D (5 bases). The CDR3 sequence is 12 residues long. Trimming removed 6 bases from V and 0 bases from J, with 8 bases in between. CDR1 is SQVTM, CDR2 ANQGSEA, per germline. CDR3 nucleotide sequence: TGCAGCGTCACTAGAGACCAAGAGACCCAGTACTTC. Translated, it gives CSVTRDQETQYF.

This rearrangement joins TRBV5-5 to TRBJ1-1, with a tentative D call TRBD1 (6 bases). The V end lost 2 bases, the J end lost 0 bases, and 14 bases lay between the germline ends. In germline, CDR1 is SGHKS, CDR2 YYEKEE (reference sequence). The CDR3 runs to 16 residues. CDR3 in DNA: TGTGCCAGCAGCTTTCCAGGGGTGGGGGTGAACACTGAAGCTTTCTTT. This codes for CASSFPGVGVNTEAFF.

The chain links TRBV27 to TRBJ2-1; 7 bases are a match to TRBD2. V lost 8 bases to trimming and J lost 0 bases; unmatched junction nucleotides: 7. The length of the CDR3 is 15 residues. CDR1 is MNHEY and CDR2 is SMNVEV in the germline V gene (reference sequence). DNA of the CDR3: TGTGCCAGCTACCCCCTAGCGGACTCCTACAATGAGCAGTTCTTC. Amino acids: CASYPLADSYNEQFF.

The CDR3 protein is CASSQDGVGPQHF. In nucleotides, the CDR3 is TGCGCCAGCAGCCAAGATGGAGTGGGGCCCCAGCATTTT. The J gene is TRBJ1-5, the V gene TRBV4-3; D gene uncertain. The CDR3 sequence is 13 residues long. V was shortened by 0 bases and J by 9 bases, with 9 bases between the two germline ends. The germline V gene has CDR1 LGHNA and CDR2 YSLEER.

V and J are TRBV9 and TRBJ1-5; D is unresolved. CDR1 and CDR2 from the germline V gene are SGDLS and YYNGEE. Deletions cut 4 bases from V and 7 bases from J, with 12 bases between. There are 13 residues in the CDR3. CDR3 sequence reads: CASSPTSGQPQHF. The CDR3 DNA is TGTGCCAGCAGCCCAACTTCGGGACAGCCCCAGCATTTT.